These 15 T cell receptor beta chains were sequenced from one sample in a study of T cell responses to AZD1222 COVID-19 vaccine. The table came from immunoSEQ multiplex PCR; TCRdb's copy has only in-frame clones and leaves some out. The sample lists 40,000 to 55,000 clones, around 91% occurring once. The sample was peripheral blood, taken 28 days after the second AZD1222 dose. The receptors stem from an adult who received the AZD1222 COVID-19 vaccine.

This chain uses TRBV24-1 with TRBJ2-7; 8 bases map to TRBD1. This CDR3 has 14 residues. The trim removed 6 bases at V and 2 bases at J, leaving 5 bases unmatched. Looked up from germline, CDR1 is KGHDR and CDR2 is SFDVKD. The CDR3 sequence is CATSWTGPTYEQYF. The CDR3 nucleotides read TGTGCCACCAGTTGGACAGGGCCTACCTACGAGCAGTACTTC.

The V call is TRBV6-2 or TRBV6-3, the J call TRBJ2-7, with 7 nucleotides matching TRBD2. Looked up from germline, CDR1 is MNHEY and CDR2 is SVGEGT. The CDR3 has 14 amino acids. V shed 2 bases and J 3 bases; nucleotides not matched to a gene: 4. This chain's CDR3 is CASSYGREYYEQYF. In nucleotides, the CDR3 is TGTGCCAGCAGTTACGGGCGGGAGTACTACGAGCAGTACTTC.

CDR3 in amino acids: CASSSPGGRSYNEQFF. For the CDR3, the DNA is TGCGCCAGCAGCTCCCCAGGTGGTAGGTCCTACAATGAGCAGTTCTTC. This chain connects TRBV5-1 to TRBJ2-1; D not certain. V dropped 3 bases and J dropped 1 base, with 14 bases sitting between them. CDR1 and CDR2 (germline): SGHRS, YFSETQ. The CDR3 runs to 16 residues.

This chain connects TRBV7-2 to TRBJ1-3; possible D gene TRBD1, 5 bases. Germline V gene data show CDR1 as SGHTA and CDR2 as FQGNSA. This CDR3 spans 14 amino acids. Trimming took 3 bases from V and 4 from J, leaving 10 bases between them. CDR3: CASSFAGLGNTIYF. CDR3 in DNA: TGTGCCAGCAGCTTTGCAGGGCTCGGAAACACCATATATTTT.

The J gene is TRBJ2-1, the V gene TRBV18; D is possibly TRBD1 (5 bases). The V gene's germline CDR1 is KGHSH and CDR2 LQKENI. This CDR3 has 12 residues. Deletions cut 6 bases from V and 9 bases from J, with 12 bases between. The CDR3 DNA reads TGTGCCAGCTCGCCCAGGGAAGGTGAGCAGTTCTTC. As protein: CASSPREGEQFF.

CDR3 sequence reads: CATRGASGNTGELFF. The CDR3 DNA reads TGTGCCACCAGAGGGGCTAGCGGGAACACCGGGGAGCTGTTTTTT. This rearrangement joins TRBV28 to TRBJ2-2, with TRBD2 matching over 7 bases. The J segment lost 1 base and the V segment lost 10 bases, leaving 9 bases of the junction unmatched. Germline lookup yields CDR1 MDHEN and CDR2 SYDVKM. CDR3 size: 15 residues. Full variable domain (rest looked up from reference TRBV28 and TRBJ2-2): DVKVTQSSRYLVKRTGEKVFLECVQDMDHENMFWYRQDPGLGLRLIYFSYDVKMKEKGDIPEGYSVSREKKERFSLILESASTNQTSMYLCATRGASGNTGELFFGEGSRLTVL.

In DNA, the CDR3 is TGTGCCAGCAGTGAAACCGGGACGGCGACAGCCTACGGCTACACCTTC. Amino acids: CASSETGTATAYGYTF. The J gene is TRBJ1-2, the V gene TRBV2; weak D call: TRBD1 (5 bases). The germline gives CDR1 SNHLY, CDR2 FYNNEI. V was pared by 2 bases and J by 8 bases, with 21 bases between. The CDR3 sequence is 16 residues long. Full variable domain (missing parts from reference TRBV2 and TRBJ1-2): EPEVTQTPSHQVTQMGQEVILRCVPISNHLYFYWYRQILGQKVEFLVSFYNNEISEKSEIFDDQFSVERPDGSNFTLKIRSTKLEDSAMYFCASSETGTATAYGYTFGSGTRLTVV.

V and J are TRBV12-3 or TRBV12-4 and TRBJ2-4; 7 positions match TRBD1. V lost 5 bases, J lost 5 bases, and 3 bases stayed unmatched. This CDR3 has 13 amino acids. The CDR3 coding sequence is TGTGCCAGCAGTCCCGGGACAGAAAACATTCAGTACTTC. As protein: CASSPGTENIQYF.

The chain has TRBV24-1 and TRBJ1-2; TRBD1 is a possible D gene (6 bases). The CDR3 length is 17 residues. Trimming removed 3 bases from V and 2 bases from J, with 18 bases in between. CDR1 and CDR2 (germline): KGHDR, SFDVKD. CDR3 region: CATSDSTPGDTNYGYTF. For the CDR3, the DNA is TGTGCCACCAGTGATAGTACGCCAGGGGATACGAACTATGGCTACACCTTC.

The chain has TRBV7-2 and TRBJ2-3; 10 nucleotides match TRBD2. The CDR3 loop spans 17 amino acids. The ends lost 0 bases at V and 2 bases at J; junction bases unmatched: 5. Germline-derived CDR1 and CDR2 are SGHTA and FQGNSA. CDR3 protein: CASSLARLAGATDTQYF. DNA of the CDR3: TGTGCCAGCAGCTTAGCGCGTCTAGCGGGGGCCACAGATACGCAGTATTTT.

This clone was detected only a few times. The CDR3 region has the DNA TGTGCTAGTGGGCCCGATCGCACAGATACGCAGTATTTT. Its protein is CASGPDRTDTQYF. The gene calls are TRBV12-5 and TRBJ2-3; D gene ambiguous. This CDR3 has 13 residues. Trimming removed 6 bases from V and 1 base from J, with 8 bases in between. Germline CDR1 reads LGHNT; CDR2 reads FRNRAP.

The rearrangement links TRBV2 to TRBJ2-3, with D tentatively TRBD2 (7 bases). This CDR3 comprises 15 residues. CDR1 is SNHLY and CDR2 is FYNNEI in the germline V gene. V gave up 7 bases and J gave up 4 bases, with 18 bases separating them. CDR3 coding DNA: TGTGCCAGCACAGTCGGGGGGCAAGGGTCAGATACGCAGTATTTT. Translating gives CASTVGGQGSDTQYF. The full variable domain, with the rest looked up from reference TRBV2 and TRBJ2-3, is EPEVTQTPSHQVTQMGQEVILRCVPISNHLYFYWYRQILGQKVEFLVSFYNNEISEKSEIFDDQFSVERPDGSNFTLKIRSTKLEDSAMYFCASTVGGQGSDTQYFGPGTRLTVL.

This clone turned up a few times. CDR3 sequence (DNA): TGTGCCAGCAGCTTCCCACAGGTTCTGACCTACGAGCAGTACTTC. Protein: CASSFPQVLTYEQYF. The rearrangement links TRBV5-8 to TRBJ2-7; TRBD1 might be the D (5 bases). Deletions cut 2 bases from V and 2 bases from J, with 14 bases between. The CDR3 loop spans 15 amino acids. Looked up from germline, CDR1 is SGHTS and CDR2 is YDEGEE.

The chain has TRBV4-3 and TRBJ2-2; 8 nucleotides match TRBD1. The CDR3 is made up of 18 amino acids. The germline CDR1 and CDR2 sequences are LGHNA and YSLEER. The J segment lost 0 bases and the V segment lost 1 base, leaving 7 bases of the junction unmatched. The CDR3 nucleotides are TGCGCCAGCAGCCAAGGGTTAACAGGGGGTTCGAACACCGGGGAGCTGTTTTTT. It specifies CASSQGLTGGSNTGELFF.

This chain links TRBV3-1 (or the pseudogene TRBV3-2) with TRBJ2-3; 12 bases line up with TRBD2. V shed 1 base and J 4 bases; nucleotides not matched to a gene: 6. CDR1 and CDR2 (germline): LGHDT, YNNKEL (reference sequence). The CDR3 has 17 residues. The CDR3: CASSQVMTSGGADTQYF. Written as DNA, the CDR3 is TGTGCCAGCAGCCAAGTGATGACTAGCGGGGGAGCAGATACGCAGTATTTT.